These 18 T cell receptor beta chains share one sample of origin, sequenced in a study of Graves' ophthalmopathy and Graves' hyperthyroidism. Beta-chain TCR CDR3 regions were amplified from RNA transcripts. RT-PCR in the first round used HTBI primers; a second-round multiplex PCR followed. One entry per CDR3 protein results from TCRdb running MiXCR on the multiplex PCR reads. The sample holds approximately 410,000 distinct CDR3 sequences; approximately 15% are singletons and the top ten take about 7%. Sequencing was done on a sample of peripheral blood. The source is a young woman with stable Graves' hyperthyroidism.

In its sample, this clonotype was seen many times. The rearrangement uses TRBV29-1 and TRBJ2-7, with 7 positions matching TRBD1. V shed 7 bases and J 7 bases; nucleotides not matched to a gene: 13. The germline gives CDR1 SQVTM, CDR2 ANQGSEA. The CDR3 extends over 13 amino acids. The CDR3 loop reads CSADVTGDGEQYF. The CDR3 coding sequence is TGCAGCGCCGATGTTACAGGGGACGGAGAGCAGTACTTC.

Many counts were recorded for this clonotype. The rearrangement uses TRBV6-5 and TRBJ1-1, with D maybe TRBD1 (6 bases). The CDR3 extends over 14 amino acids. V was pared by 4 bases and J by 5 bases, with 14 bases between. Looked up from germline, CDR1 is MNHEY and CDR2 is SVGAGI. The CDR3 coding sequence is TGTGCCAGCAGTTGGGGAGGGGGGGGAACTGAAGCTTTCTTT. It yields the protein CASSWGGGGTEAFF.

This chain uses TRBV12-3 or TRBV12-4 with TRBJ2-7; 9 bases line up with TRBD1. The CDR3 covers 15 residues. J lost 5 bases, V lost 6 bases, and 11 bases had no gene match. CDR3 in amino acids: CASSQRTGDGDEQYF. CDR3 bases: TGTGCCAGCAGCCAACGGACAGGGGACGGCGACGAGCAGTACTTC.

This clonotype came up a few times. The chain carries TRBV4-2 and TRBJ2-7; a weak D match, TRBD2 (5 bases). Germline V gives CDR1 LGHNA, CDR2 YNFKEQ. The V gene lost 3 bases and the J gene lost 2 bases, with 11 bases spanning the gap. This CDR3 spans 14 amino acids. CDR3 in amino acids: CASSQAPGTYEQYF. The CDR3 region has the DNA TGTGCCAGCAGCCAGGCCCCGGGAACCTACGAGCAGTACTTC.

This clonotype occurred many times. V and J are TRBV7-9 and TRBJ1-2; a weak D match, TRBD1 (5 bases). Deletions cut 2 bases from V and 7 bases from J, with 17 bases between. Germline V lookup: CDR1 SEHNR, CDR2 FQNEAQ (reference sequence). The CDR3 length is 15 residues. The CDR3 here is CASSLLKGPLGGYTF. The CDR3 coding sequence is TGTGCCAGCAGCTTACTAAAGGGGCCCTTAGGTGGCTACACCTTC. Full variable domain (outside the CDR3, taken from reference TRBV7-9 and TRBJ1-2): DTGVSQNPRHKITKRGQNVTFRCDPISEHNRLYWYRQTLGQGPEFLTYFQNEAQLEKSRLLSDRFSAERPKGSFSTLEIQRTEQGDSAMYLCASSLLKGPLGGYTFGSGTRLTVV.

Ten or more counts support this clonotype. The chain couples TRBV19 to TRBJ1-2; D might be TRBD1 (6 bases). This CDR3 has 15 residues. Germline V gives CDR1 LNHDA, CDR2 SQIVND (reference sequence). V lost 3 bases, J lost 3 bases, and 14 bases lay in between. This CDR3 is CASSIPRGMDYGYTF. The CDR3, as DNA: TGTGCCAGTAGTATTCCCAGGGGCATGGACTATGGCTACACCTTC.

This clonotype was recorded many times. V is TRBV7-9 and J is TRBJ1-2, with a possible D match to TRBD1 (5 bases). The ends were cut back, 7 bases at V and 0 bases at J, with 12 bases in the middle. CDR1 and CDR2 from the germline V gene are SEHNR and FQNEAQ (reference sequence). The CDR3 covers 14 residues. In DNA, the CDR3 is TGTGCCAGCATAAGAGGGGCAGCTAACTATGGCTACACCTTC. Translation gives CASIRGAANYGYTF.

This clonotype was seen many times. J is TRBJ2-7 and V is TRBV7-9, with 8 bases lining up with TRBD1. Germline values: CDR1 SEHNR, CDR2 FQNEAQ (reference sequence). With 3 bases clipped from V and 7 bases from J, the junction kept 8 bases outside the gene matches. CDR3 size: 14 residues. CDR3 nucleotide sequence: TGTGCCAGCAGCTTCACCCAGGGGGCGAGAGAGCAGTACTTC. It specifies CASSFTQGAREQYF.

This clonotype occurred many times. V is TRBV12-3 or TRBV12-4 and J is TRBJ2-6; 8 bases match TRBD1. V lost 6 bases to trimming and J lost 0 bases; unmatched junction nucleotides: 7. This CDR3 has 17 amino acids. CDR3 in amino acids: CASRSTGASSGANVLTF. CDR3 nucleotides: TGTGCCAGCAGATCGACAGGGGCGAGCTCTGGGGCCAACGTCCTGACTTTC.

This clonotype came up a few times. The rearrangement links TRBV19 to TRBJ2-2, with 7 bases fitting TRBD1. With 5 bases clipped from V and 7 bases from J, the junction kept 10 bases outside the gene matches. The germline V gene encodes CDR1 LNHDA and CDR2 SQIVND (reference sequence). CDR3 size: 15 residues. The chain's CDR3 is CASSASNRGLGELFF. CDR3 nucleotides: TGTGCCAGTAGTGCCTCTAACAGGGGCCTCGGGGAGCTGTTTTTT.

The V call is TRBV29-1, the J call TRBJ2-2; 8 nucleotides align to TRBD2. The CDR3 is 14 amino acids. The germline V gene encodes CDR1 SQVTM and CDR2 ANQGSEA. V dropped 4 bases and J dropped 2; count of bases not matched to a gene: 3. The CDR3 region has the DNA TGCAGCGTTGCGCGGGGGGCCAACACCGGGGAGCTGTTTTTT. It codes for CSVARGANTGELFF.

This chain links TRBV4-1 with TRBJ1-1, with D unresolved. V dropped 5 bases and J dropped 6 bases, with 13 bases sitting between them. CDR3 length: 13 amino acids. CDR1 and CDR2 from the germline V gene are MGHRA and YSYEKL. The CDR3 DNA sequence: TGCGCCAGCAGCGAATTAAGAGGGTCTGAAGCTTTCTTT. Its translation is CASSELRGSEAFF.

For this clonotype: Given a much more abundant clone one base away, this may be a read error. The J gene is TRBJ2-7, the V gene TRBV2; 8 positions agree with TRBD2. Germline CDR1 is SNHLY and CDR2 is FYNNEI. The CDR3 is 13 amino acids. Here the CDR3 DNA reads TGTGTCAGCAGACCGGGACTAGGCTACGAGCAGTACTTC. Translation: CVSRPGLGYEQYF.

There are a few counts of this clonotype. The chain is built from TRBV7-9 and TRBJ1-6; TRBD1 is a possible D gene (5 bases). The V gene lost 1 base and the J gene lost 6 bases, with 13 bases spanning the gap. The germline gives CDR1 SEHNR, CDR2 FQNEAQ (reference sequence). The CDR3 runs to 16 residues. As DNA, the CDR3 is TGTGCCAGCAGCTTAGAAGGGGCCATTTCTAATTCACCCCTCCACTTT. Translating gives CASSLEGAISNSPLHF.

On this clonotype itself: A read error may account for a junction end that differs from germline. The V call is TRBV4-1, the J call TRBJ1-1, with D perhaps matching TRBD1 (6 bases). Germline V gene lookup returns CDR1 MGHRA and CDR2 YSYEKL. The CDR3 loop spans 13 amino acids. CDR3: CASSQVRGTEAFF. Here the CDR3 DNA reads TGCGCCAGCAGTCAAGTCCGTGGGACAGAAGCTTTCTTT.

J is TRBJ2-5 and V is TRBV4-1; no reliable D call. V was clipped by 0 bases and J by 5 bases, with 16 bases between them. In germline, CDR1 is MGHRA, CDR2 YSYEKL. The CDR3 contains 16 residues. CDR3 in amino acids: CASSQEILRYGETQYF. In DNA, the CDR3 is TGCGCCAGCAGCCAAGAAATTCTGAGGTACGGGGAGACCCAGTACTTC.

CDR3 in amino acids: CSAQLAGDPYEQYF. CDR3 coding DNA: TGCAGTGCTCAACTAGCGGGGGACCCCTACGAGCAGTACTTC. V gene TRBV20-1 combines with J gene TRBJ2-7; the match to TRBD2 covers 11 bases. The CDR3 contains 14 residues. Trimming removed 5 bases from V and 2 bases from J; junction bases left unmatched: 5. Germline V gives CDR1 DFQATT, CDR2 SNEGSKA (reference sequence).

This chain joins TRBV28 and TRBJ2-7, with 9 nucleotides matching TRBD1. Germline loops: CDR1 MDHEN, CDR2 SYDVKM. Trimming removed 5 bases from V and 6 bases from J; junction bases left unmatched: 11. The CDR3 spans 15 residues. Here the CDR3 DNA reads TGTGCCAGCAGTCCCACCGACAGGGGGGGCGGCGAGCAGTACTTC. Its protein product is CASSPTDRGGGEQYF.